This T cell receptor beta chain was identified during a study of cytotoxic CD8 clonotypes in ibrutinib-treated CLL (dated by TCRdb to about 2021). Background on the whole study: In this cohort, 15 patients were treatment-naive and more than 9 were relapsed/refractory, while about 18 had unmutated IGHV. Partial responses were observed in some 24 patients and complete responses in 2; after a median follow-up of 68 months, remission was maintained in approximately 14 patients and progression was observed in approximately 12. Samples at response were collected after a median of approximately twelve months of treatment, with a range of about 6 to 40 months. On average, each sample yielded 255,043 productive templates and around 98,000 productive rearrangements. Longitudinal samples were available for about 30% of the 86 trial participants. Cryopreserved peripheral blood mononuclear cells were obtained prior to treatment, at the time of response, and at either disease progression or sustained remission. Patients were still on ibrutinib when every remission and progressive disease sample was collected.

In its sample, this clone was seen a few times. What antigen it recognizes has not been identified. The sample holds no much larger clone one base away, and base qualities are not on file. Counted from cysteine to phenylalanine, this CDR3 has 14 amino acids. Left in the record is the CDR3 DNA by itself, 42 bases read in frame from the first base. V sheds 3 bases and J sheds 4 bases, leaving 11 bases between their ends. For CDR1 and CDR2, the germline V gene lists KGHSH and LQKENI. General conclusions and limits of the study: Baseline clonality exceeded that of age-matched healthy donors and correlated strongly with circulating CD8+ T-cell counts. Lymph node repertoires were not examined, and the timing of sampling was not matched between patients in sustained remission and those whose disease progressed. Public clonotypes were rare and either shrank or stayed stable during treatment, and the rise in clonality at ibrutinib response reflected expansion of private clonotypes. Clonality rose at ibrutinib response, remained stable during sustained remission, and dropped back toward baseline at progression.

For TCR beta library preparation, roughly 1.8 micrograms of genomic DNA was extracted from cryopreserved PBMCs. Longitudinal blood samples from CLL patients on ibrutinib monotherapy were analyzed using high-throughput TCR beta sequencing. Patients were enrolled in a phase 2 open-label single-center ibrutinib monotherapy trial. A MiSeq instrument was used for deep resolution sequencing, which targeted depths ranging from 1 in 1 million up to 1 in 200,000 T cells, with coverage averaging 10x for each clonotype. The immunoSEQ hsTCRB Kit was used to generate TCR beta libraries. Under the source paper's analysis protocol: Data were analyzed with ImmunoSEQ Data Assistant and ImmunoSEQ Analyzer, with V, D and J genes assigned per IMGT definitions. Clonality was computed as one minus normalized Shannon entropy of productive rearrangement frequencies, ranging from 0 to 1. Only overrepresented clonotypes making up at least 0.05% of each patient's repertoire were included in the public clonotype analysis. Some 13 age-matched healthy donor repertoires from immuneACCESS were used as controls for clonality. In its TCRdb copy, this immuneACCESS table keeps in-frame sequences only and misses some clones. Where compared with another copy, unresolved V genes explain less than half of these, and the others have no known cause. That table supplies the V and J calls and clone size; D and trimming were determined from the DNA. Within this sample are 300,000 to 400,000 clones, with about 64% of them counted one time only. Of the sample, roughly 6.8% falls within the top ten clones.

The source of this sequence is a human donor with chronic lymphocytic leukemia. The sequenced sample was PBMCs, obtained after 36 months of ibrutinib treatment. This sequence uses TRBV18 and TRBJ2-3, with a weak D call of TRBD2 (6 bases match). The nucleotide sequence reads TGTGCCAGCTCACCCGGGAGTTCGCCAGATACGCAGTATTTT. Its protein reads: CASSPGSSPDTQYF. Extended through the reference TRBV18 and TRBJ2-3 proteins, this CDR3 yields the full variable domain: NAGVMQNPRHLVRRRGQEARLRCSPMKGHSHVYWYRQLPEEGLKFMVYLQKENIIDESGMPKERFSAEFPKEGPSILRIQQVVRGDSAAYFCASSPGSSPDTQYFGPGTRLTVL.